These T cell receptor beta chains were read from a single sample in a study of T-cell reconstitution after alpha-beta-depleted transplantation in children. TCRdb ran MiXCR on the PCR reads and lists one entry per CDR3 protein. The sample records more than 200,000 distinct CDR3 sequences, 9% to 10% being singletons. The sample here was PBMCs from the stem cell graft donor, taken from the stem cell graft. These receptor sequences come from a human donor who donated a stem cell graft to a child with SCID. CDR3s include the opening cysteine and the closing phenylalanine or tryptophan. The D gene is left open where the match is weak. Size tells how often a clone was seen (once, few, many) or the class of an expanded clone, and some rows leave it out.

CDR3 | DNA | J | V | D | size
CASSQENTGASATQYF | TGTGCCAGCAGCCAAGAGAACACAGGAGCATCGGCGACCCAGTACTTC | TRBJ2-5 | TRBV4-2 | NA | many
CASSHPGTAYNEQFF | TGTGCCAGTAGTCATCCCGGGACAGCCTACAATGAGCAGTTCTTC | TRBJ2-1 | TRBV19 | TRBD1 | NA
CCARDSGTDDDQPQHF | TGCTGTGCTAGAGATTCCGGGACAGACGACGATCAGCCCCAGCATTTT | TRBJ1-5 | TRBV20-1 | TRBD1 | NA
CASSPLLGQTYEQYF | TGTGCCAGCAGCCCGCTTCTGGGACAGACCTACGAGCAGTACTTC | TRBJ2-7 | TRBV5-6 | TRBD1 | many
CSVVGQVDGYTF | TGCAGCGTTGTAGGGCAGGTTGATGGCTACACCTTC | TRBJ1-2 | TRBV29-1 | NA | NA
CSVPGQDPSTDTQYF | TGCAGCGTACCTGGACAGGACCCTAGCACAGATACGCAGTATTTT | TRBJ2-3 | TRBV29-1 | TRBD1 | many
CASSQEGGNNEQFF | TGTGCCAGCAGCCAAGAGGGAGGCAACAATGAGCAGTTCTTC | TRBJ2-1 | TRBV3-1 | NA | many
CASSFSRYSGNTIYF | TGTGCCAGCAGCTTCTCGCGTTACTCTGGAAACACCATATATTTT | TRBJ1-3 | TRBV7-2 | NA | many
CASSLEIAGSVYF | TGCGCCAGCAGCTTGGAAATAGCGGGGAGCGTGTACTTC | TRBJ2-7 | TRBV5-1 | TRBD2 | few
CASSDPGQGIYGYTF | TGTGCCAGCAGTGACCCCGGACAGGGGATCTATGGCTACACCTTC | TRBJ1-2 | TRBV6-4 | TRBD1 | many
CASSDPTGVSSYEQYF | TGTGCCAGCTCAGACCCGACAGGGGTTAGCTCCTACGAGCAGTACTTC | TRBJ2-7 | TRBV18 | TRBD1 | NA
CASSDGSGGDNEQFF | TGTGCCAGCAGCGACGGCAGCGGGGGAGACAATGAGCAGTTCTTC | TRBJ2-1 | TRBV4-2 | TRBD2 | many
CATLVPGQGPTDTQYF | TGTGCCACCCTAGTCCCTGGACAGGGGCCCACAGATACGCAGTATTTT | TRBJ2-3 | TRBV21-1 | NA | NA
CASTLGGADEKLFF | TGTGCCAGCACCCTGGGGGGGGCGGATGAAAAACTGTTTTTT | TRBJ1-4 | TRBV28 | NA | many